These 18 T cell receptor beta chains originate from one sample sequenced in a study of vaccination and CD4 T cells after COVID-19. The study sequenced cultured CD4+ T cell DNA using the Oncomine TCR Beta short-read assay. TCRdb redid the calling of the PCR reads with MiXCR, one entry per CDR3 protein. The sample lists 11,000 to 15,000 distinct CDR3 sequences, about 29% occurring once. Described treatment: approximately nine-day PBMC culture with coronavirus spike peptide pools or control peptides (ViraFEST assay). The antigens these receptors bind are not known. The sample comprised cultured CD4+ T cells from blood. The receptors were gathered from a human donor with COVID-19.

The sample holds a few counts of this clonotype. The chain combines TRBV20-1 with TRBJ1-3; a possible D gene is TRBD1 (6 bases). This CDR3 is built from 14 residues. V was shortened by 0 bases and J by 6 bases, with 12 bases between the two germline ends. Germline CDR1 and CDR2: DFQATT and SNEGSKA (reference sequence). CDR3 DNA sequence: TGCAGTGCTAGAGATACGGGACACGAAAACACCATATATTTT. Translating gives CSARDTGHENTIYF.

V and J are TRBV5-4 and TRBJ2-5, with a tentative D call TRBD2 (6 bases). Germline CDR1 SGHNT, CDR2 YYREEE (reference sequence). Trimming cost V 2 bases and J 5 bases, with 13 bases left between them. The CDR3 extends over 14 amino acids. This CDR3 reads CASSLPQAGETQYF. CDR3 DNA: TGTGCCAGCAGCTTACCTCAAGCGGGTGAGACCCAGTACTTC.

In its sample, this clonotype was seen a few times. The V call is TRBV11-2, the J call TRBJ1-2, with D perhaps matching TRBD1 (6 bases). Germline V gene sequence: CDR1 SGHAT, CDR2 FQNNGV. Trimming shortened V by 1 base and J by 5 bases, and 11 bases separated the two germline ends. The length of the CDR3 is 14 residues. This CDR3 is CASSLAGQPYGYTF. The CDR3 nucleotides are TGTGCCAGCAGCTTAGCTGGACAGCCTTATGGCTACACCTTC.

This clonotype was seen a few times. The V and J genes are TRBV6-7 and TRBJ1-4; possible D gene TRBD1, 5 bases. TRBV6-7 is treated as an ORF (open reading frame) with a function not yet certain. V gave up 8 bases and J gave up 0 bases, with 16 bases separating them. This CDR3 is 16 amino acids long. CDR3 in amino acids: CASHRNQSATNEKLFF. The CDR3 DNA reads as TGTGCCAGCCACAGGAACCAATCCGCAACTAATGAAAAACTGTTTTTT.

The chain has TRBV7-2 and TRBJ2-2; D possibly corresponds to TRBD1 (5 bases). V lost 2 bases, J lost 1 base, and 14 bases lay in between. The CDR3 extends over 17 amino acids. Germline V lookup: CDR1 SGHTA, CDR2 FQGNSA. The CDR3 DNA reads as TGTGCCAGCAGCTTATTGGTACAGGTTGGGAACACCGGGGAGCTGTTTTTT. This translates into CASSLLVQVGNTGELFF.

This clonotype was seen a few times. The V and J genes are TRBV20-1 and TRBJ2-3; 10 positions agree with TRBD2. The CDR3 runs to 14 residues. V trimming: 2 bases; J trimming: 1 base; junction bases outside the gene matches: 0. CDR1 and CDR2 from the germline V gene are DFQATT and SNEGSKA (reference sequence). The CDR3 loop reads CSARLAGGTDTQYF. Here the CDR3 DNA reads TGCAGTGCTAGACTAGCGGGGGGCACAGATACGCAGTATTTT.

The rearrangement joins TRBV5-1 to TRBJ2-2; D gene unclear. Germline V gene lookup returns CDR1 SGHRS and CDR2 YFSETQ. The V end lost 7 bases, the J end lost 1 base, and 5 bases lay between the germline ends. This CDR3 contains 12 residues. The CDR3 region has the DNA TGCGCCAGCCAGAAGAACACCGGGGAGCTGTTTTTT. Protein product: CASQKNTGELFF.

This clonotype was counted a few times. This chain uses TRBV7-9 with TRBJ2-5; 7 positions agree with TRBD1. Germline CDR1 reads SEHNR; CDR2 reads FQNEAQ (reference sequence). Losses at the gene ends were 5 bases for V and 3 bases for J; bases not matched to a gene: 9. The CDR3 runs to 15 residues. For the CDR3, the DNA is TGTGCCAGCAGCCGGCCCGGGACAGTCGAAGAGACCCAGTACTTC. This translates into CASSRPGTVEETQYF.

This clonotype appeared a few times. The chain combines TRBV9 with TRBJ2-2; D is uncertain. Trimming cost V 0 bases and J 0 bases, with 9 bases left between them. The CDR3 length is 16 residues. Germline V gene lookup returns CDR1 SGDLS and CDR2 YYNGEE. The CDR3 nucleotides are TGTGCCAGCAGCGTAGCAGCCAGGACGAACACCGGGGAGCTGTTTTTT. Translating it yields CASSVAARTNTGELFF.

This clonotype was seen a few times. This chain uses TRBV7-8 with TRBJ1-2; unclear D gene. The CDR3 is made up of 16 amino acids. Per the germline V gene, CDR1 is SGHVS and CDR2 is FQNEAQ. V lost 2 bases to trimming and J lost 6 bases, with 19 bases between them. The CDR3 spells CASSLRASAGSDGYTF. Written as DNA, the CDR3 is TGTGCCAGCAGCTTAAGGGCTTCCGCCGGATCGGATGGCTACACCTTC.

V gene TRBV23-1 combines with J gene TRBJ1-5, with D unresolved. TRBV23-1 is designated an ORF whose function remains uncertain. This CDR3 region has 14 residues. V lost 3 bases and J 1 base, leaving 7 bases between the germline ends. The DNA of the CDR3 is TGCGCCAGCAGTCAGTACCAGAGCAATCAGCCCCAGCATTTT. Translating gives CASSQYQSNQPQHF.

The CDR3 loop reads CASSQAQGTNSPLHF. CDR3 DNA: TGTGCCAGCAGCCAGGCCCAGGGAACCAATTCACCCCTCCACTTT. The chain links TRBV14 to TRBJ1-6; weak D call: TRBD1 (5 bases). This CDR3 is built from 15 residues. Germline V gene lookup returns CDR1 SGHDN and CDR2 FVKESK. Between the trimmed V and J ends, which lost 3 bases and 7 bases, there was a span of 13 bases.

The chain couples TRBV10-1 to TRBJ1-6; no firm D call. V lost 2 bases to trimming and J lost 8 bases, with 10 bases between them. CDR1 is WNHNN and CDR2 is SYGVQD in the germline V gene (reference sequence). The CDR3 loop spans 14 amino acids. The CDR3 bases are TGCGCCAGCAGTGAGGTGGCCAGCCATTCACCCCTCCACTTT. It specifies CASSEVASHSPLHF.

This clonotype was observed a handful of times. This sequence joins TRBV7-3 and TRBJ2-7; the match to TRBD1 covers 7 bases. CDR3 length: 13 residues. Trimming removed 5 bases from V and 2 bases from J; junction bases left unmatched: 3. CDR1 is SGHTA, CDR2 FQGTGA, per germline. The CDR3 DNA is TGTGCCAGCAGCCATGGACAGGCCTACGAGCAGTACTTC. This sequence encodes CASSHGQAYEQYF.

In this sample, this clonotype turned up a few times. This rearrangement joins TRBV19 to TRBJ2-7; D gene ambiguous. CDR1 and CDR2 from the germline V gene are LNHDA and SQIVND (reference sequence). This CDR3 is built from 15 residues. Trimming took 0 bases from V and 1 from J, leaving 10 bases between them. The CDR3 loop is CASSIDGVLSYEQYF. DNA of the CDR3: TGTGCCAGTAGTATAGATGGGGTCTTATCCTACGAGCAGTACTTC.

The chain employs TRBV6-5 and TRBJ1-2, with D hard to call. CDR1 is MNHEY and CDR2 is SVGAGI in the germline V gene. Trimming removed 3 bases from V and 4 bases from J, with 12 bases in between. The CDR3 has 14 residues. The CDR3 sequence: CASSYQAPGYGYTF. Written as DNA, the CDR3 is TGTGCCAGCAGTTATCAGGCTCCCGGCTATGGCTACACCTTC.

This chain connects TRBV20-1 to TRBJ2-3, with 13 bases lining up with TRBD2. V lost 3 bases and J lost 2; bases outside the gene matches: 11. The CDR3 contains 18 residues. In germline, CDR1 is DFQATT, CDR2 SNEGSKA (reference sequence). This chain's CDR3 is CSASGLAGDATPTDTQYF. CDR3 bases: TGCAGTGCTAGCGGACTAGCGGGGGATGCTACCCCCACAGATACGCAGTATTTT.

This clonotype was counted a few times. The chain is built from TRBV2 and TRBJ2-5; no clear D gene. The CDR3 runs to 14 residues. Trimming left V 2 bases short and J 5 bases short, with 12 bases between. Germline loops: CDR1 SNHLY, CDR2 FYNNEI. CDR3 nucleotides: TGTGCCAGCAGTGAATATCTCATACAGGAGACCCAGTACTTC. This codes for CASSEYLIQETQYF.